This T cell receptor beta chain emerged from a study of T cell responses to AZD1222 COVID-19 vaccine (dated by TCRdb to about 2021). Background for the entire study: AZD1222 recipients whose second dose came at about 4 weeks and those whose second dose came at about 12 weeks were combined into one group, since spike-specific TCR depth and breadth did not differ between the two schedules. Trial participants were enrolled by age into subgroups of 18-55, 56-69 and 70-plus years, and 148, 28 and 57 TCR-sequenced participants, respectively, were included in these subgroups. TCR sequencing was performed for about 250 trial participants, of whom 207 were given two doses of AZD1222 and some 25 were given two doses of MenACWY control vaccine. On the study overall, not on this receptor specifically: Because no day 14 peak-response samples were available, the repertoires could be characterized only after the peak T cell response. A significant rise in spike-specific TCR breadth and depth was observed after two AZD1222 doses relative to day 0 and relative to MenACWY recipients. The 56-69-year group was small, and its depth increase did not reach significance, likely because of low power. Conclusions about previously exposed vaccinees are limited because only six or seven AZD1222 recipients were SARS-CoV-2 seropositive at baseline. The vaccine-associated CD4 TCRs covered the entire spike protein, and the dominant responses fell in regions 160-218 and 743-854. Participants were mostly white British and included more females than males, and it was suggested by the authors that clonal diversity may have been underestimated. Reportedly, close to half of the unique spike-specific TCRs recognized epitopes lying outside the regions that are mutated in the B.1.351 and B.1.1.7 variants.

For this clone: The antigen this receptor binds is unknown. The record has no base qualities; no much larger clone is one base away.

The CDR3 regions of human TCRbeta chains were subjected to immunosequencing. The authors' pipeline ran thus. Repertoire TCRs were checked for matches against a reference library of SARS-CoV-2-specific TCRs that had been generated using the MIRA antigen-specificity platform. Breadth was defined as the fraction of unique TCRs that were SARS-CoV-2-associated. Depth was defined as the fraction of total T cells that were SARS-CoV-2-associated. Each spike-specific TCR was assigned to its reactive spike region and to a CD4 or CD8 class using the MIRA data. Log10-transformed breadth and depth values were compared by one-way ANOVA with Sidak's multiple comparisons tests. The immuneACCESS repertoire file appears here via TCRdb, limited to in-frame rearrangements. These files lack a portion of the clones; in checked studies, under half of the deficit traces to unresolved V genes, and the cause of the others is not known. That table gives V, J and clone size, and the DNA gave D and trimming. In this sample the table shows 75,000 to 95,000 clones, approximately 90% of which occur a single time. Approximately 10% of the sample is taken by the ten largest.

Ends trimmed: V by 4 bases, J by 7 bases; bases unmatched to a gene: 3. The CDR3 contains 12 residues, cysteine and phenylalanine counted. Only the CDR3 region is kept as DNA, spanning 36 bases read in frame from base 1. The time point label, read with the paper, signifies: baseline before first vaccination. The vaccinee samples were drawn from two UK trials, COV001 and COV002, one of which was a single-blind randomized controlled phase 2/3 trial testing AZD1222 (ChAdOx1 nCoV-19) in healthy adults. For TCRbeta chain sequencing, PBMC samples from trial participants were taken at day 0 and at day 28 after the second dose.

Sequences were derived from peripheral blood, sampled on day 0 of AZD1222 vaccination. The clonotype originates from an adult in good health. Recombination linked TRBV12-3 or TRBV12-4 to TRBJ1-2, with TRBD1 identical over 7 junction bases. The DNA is TGTGCCAGCAGTTCGAGGACAGGTGGCTACACCTTC. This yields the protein CASSSRTGGYTF.